The 2 T cell receptor beta chains below were found in one sample sequenced in a study of blood T cells in healthy people across ages. Through a sample-barcoded 5' primer and a J-beta primer mix, a second PCR was run for roughly 6 to 12 cycles. TCRdb used MiXCR to reprocess the 5' RACE reads, holding one entry per CDR3 protein. The repertoire consists of around 990,000 distinct CDR3 sequences, with 30% to 40% occurring once and the leading ten covering around 13%. The material sequenced was blood. The receptors stem from a man aged 18 to 29 in good health.

This clonotype occurred a few times. The CDR3 protein is CASSLTAFDGYTF. CDR3 sequence (DNA): TGTGCCAGCAGCCTAACGGCTTTTGATGGCTACACCTTC. V is TRBV6-2 or TRBV6-3 and J is TRBJ1-2; no clear D. This CDR3 comprises 13 residues. Deletions cut 6 bases from V and 6 bases from J, with 14 bases between. Germline loops: CDR1 MNHEY, CDR2 SVGEGT.

This clonotype was observed a few times. The V call is TRBV24-1, the J call TRBJ1-1; D is perhaps TRBD1 (6 bases). Trimming shortened V by 3 bases and J by 3 bases, and 16 bases separated the two germline ends. The CDR3 consists of 16 residues. Germline CDR1 KGHDR, CDR2 SFDVKD. CDR3 region: CATSDRNGGADTEAFF. The DNA for the CDR3 is TGTGCCACCAGTGATAGGAATGGGGGGGCTGACACTGAAGCTTTCTTT.